What follows are 3 T cell receptor beta chains derived from one specimen sequenced in a study of blood T cells in healthy people across ages. Combining a sample-barcoded 5' primer with a J-beta primer mix, a second PCR ran for 7 to 11 cycles. MiXCR, run by TCRdb on the 5' RACE reads, gives a single entry per CDR3 protein. Found here are around 800,000 distinct CDR3 sequences, 25% to 30% of them singletons; the top ten hold about 3%. These same data were also listed under a study on T cells of mothers and their children.

The sequencing sample was made of blood. Receptors originate from a boy under 18 in good health.

A few counts support this clonotype. This chain connects TRBV18 to TRBJ2-5; tentatively, D is TRBD2 (7 bases). The end of the DNA is better explained by TRBJ2-1, so the J call may be wrong. Germline V gene data show CDR1 as KGHSH and CDR2 as LQKENI. The CDR3 spans 17 residues. The CDR3 nucleotides are TGTGCCAGCTCACCACCGGGGGGGCTAGCGGTTTACAATGAGCAGTTCTTC. This sequence encodes CASSPPGGLAVYNEQFF.

This sequence joins TRBV2 and TRBJ1-1; the D gene is possibly TRBD1 (6 bases). Germline V gene data show CDR1 as SNHLY and CDR2 as FYNNEI. V lost 5 bases and J 10 bases, leaving 17 bases between the germline ends. This CDR3 region has 13 residues. In DNA form, the CDR3 reads TGTGCCAGCAGTCTTCGGGGGGCGCCGGGAGCTTTCTTT. It codes for CASSLRGAPGAFF.

The DNA for the CDR3 is TGTGCCAGCAGTCCTCGACAGGGGGCACTCGCTGAAGCTTTCTTT. Encoded protein: CASSPRQGALAEAFF. The chain links TRBV6-5 to TRBJ1-1; TRBD1 agrees at 10 bases. The CDR3 extends over 15 amino acids. From germline, CDR1 is MNHEY and CDR2 SVGAGI. Germline trimming cut 5 bases from V and 6 bases from J; bases unmatched to any gene: 9.